This T cell receptor beta chain derives from a study of cytomegalovirus exposure and HLA in healthy donors. Study-wide findings and caveats: A subsequent analysis found that TCR clusters from the first cohort also tended to co-occur in the 90 to 150 validation repertoires, with about 94% of cluster scores above 0.

Produced via immunoSEQ multiplex PCR; TCRdb's table is partial and in-frame only. The sample carries about 180,000 clones, 85% recorded once. Trimming left V 6 bases short and J 0 bases short, with 8 bases between. CDR1 and CDR2 (germline): MNHEY, SVGAGI. The CDR3 totals 13 residues. As for this clone: Its antigen is not identified.

The TCR originated in a man aged 18 to 35 in good health and CMV-seropositive. Sequencing was carried out using PBMCs. This sequence joins TRBV6-5 and TRBJ1-2; possibly TRBD1 for D (5 bases). In DNA, the CDR3 is TGTGCCAGCAGCGGGGGGGCTAACTATGGCTACACCTTC. Encoded protein: CASSGGANYGYTF.